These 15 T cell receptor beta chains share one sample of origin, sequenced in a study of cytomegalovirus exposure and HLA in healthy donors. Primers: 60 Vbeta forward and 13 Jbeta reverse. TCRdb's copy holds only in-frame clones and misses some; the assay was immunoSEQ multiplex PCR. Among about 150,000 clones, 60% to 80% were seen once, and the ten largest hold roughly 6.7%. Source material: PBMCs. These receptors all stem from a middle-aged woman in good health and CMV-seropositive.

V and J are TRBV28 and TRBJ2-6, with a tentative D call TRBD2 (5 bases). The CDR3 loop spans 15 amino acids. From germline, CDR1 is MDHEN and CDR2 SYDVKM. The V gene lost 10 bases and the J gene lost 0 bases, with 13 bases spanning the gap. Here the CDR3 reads CATNGGSSGANVLTF. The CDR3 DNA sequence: TGTGCCACCAATGGCGGGTCCTCTGGGGCCAACGTCCTGACTTTC.

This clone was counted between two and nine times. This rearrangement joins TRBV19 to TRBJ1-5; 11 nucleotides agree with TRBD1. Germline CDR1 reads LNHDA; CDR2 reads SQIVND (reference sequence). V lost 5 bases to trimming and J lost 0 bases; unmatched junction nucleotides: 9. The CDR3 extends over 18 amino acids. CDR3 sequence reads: CASSFRTGGRYSNQPQHF. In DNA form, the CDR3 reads TGTGCCAGTAGTTTCCGGACAGGGGGCAGATATAGCAATCAGCCCCAGCATTTT.

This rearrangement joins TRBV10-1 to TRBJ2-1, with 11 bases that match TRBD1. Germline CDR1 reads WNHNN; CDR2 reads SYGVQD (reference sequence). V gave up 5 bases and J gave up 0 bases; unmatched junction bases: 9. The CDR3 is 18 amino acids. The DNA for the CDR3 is TGCGCCAGCAGTCCTTCGACGGGACAGGGGGGCTCCTACAATGAGCAGTTCTTC. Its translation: CASSPSTGQGGSYNEQFF.

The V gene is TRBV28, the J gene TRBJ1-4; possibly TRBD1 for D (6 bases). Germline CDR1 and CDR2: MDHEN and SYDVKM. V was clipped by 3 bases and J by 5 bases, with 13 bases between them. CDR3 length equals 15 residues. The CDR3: CASSLSGGRNEKLFF. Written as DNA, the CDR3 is TGTGCCAGCAGTTTGAGTGGGGGCCGAAATGAAAAACTGTTTTTT.

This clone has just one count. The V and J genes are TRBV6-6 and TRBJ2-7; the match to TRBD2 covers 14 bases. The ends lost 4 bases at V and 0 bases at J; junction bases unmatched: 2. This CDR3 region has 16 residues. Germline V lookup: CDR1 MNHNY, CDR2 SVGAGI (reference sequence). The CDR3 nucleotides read TGTGCCAGCAGTTTCGGACTAGCGGGGGGCTCCTACGAGCAGTACTTC. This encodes CASSFGLAGGSYEQYF.

DNA of the CDR3: TGTGCCAGCAGCTTAGGGACAGGGGGCGACGAGCAGTACTTC. It translates to CASSLGTGGDEQYF. This rearrangement joins TRBV13 to TRBJ2-7; TRBD1 aligns across 10 bases. The CDR3 spans 14 residues. Trimming at V came to 0 bases and at J to 5 bases, leaving 1 base not matched to a gene. Germline V CDR1 and CDR2: PRHDT, FYEKMQ (reference sequence).

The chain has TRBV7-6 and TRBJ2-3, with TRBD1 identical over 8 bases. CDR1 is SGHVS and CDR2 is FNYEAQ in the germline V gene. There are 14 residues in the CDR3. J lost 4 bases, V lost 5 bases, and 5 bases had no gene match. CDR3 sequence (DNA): TGTGCCAGCAGCCATGCAGGGGGCGCAGATACGCAGTATTTT. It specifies CASSHAGGADTQYF.

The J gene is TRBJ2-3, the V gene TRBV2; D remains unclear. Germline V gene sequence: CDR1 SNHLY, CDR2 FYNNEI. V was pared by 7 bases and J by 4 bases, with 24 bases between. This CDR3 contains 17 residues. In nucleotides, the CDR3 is TGTGCCAGCATTCACTTCGGGTCTTGGTCCGGCCCAGATACGCAGTATTTT. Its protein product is CASIHFGSWSGPDTQYF.

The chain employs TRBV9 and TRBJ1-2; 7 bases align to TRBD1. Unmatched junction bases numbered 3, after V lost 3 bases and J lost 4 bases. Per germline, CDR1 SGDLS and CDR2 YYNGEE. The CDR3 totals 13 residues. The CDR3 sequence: CASSAGQPYGYTF. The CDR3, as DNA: TGTGCCAGCAGCGCGGGACAGCCCTATGGCTACACCTTC.

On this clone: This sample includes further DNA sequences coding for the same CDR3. The CDR3 spells CASSPSGGAGETQYF. CDR3 bases: TGCGCCAGCAGCCCCAGCGGGGGGGCCGGAGAGACCCAGTACTTC. The chain carries TRBV5-1 and TRBJ2-5, with TRBD2 matching over 10 bases. V gave up 4 bases and J gave up 4 bases; unmatched junction bases: 7. The CDR3 totals 15 residues. Germline CDR1 is SGHRS and CDR2 is YFSETQ. The full variable domain, completed using reference TRBV5-1 and TRBJ2-5, is KAGVTQTPRYLIKTRGQQVTLSCSPISGHRSVSWYQQTPGQGLQFLFEYFSETQRNKGNFPGRFSGRQFSNSRSEMNVSTLELGDSALYLCASSPSGGAGETQYFGPGTRLLVL.

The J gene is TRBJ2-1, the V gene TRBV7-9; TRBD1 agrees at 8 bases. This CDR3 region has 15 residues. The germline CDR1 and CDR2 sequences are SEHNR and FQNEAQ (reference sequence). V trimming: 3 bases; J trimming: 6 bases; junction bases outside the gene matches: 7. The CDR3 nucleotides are TGTGCCAGCAGCTTTGGACTGACAGGGGCCAATGAGCAGTTCTTC. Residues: CASSFGLTGANEQFF. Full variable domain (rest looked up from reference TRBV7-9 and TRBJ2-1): DTGVSQNPRHKITKRGQNVTFRCDPISEHNRLYWYRQTLGQGPEFLTYFQNEAQLEKSRLLSDRFSAERPKGSFSTLEIQRTEQGDSAMYLCASSFGLTGANEQFFGPGTRLTVL.

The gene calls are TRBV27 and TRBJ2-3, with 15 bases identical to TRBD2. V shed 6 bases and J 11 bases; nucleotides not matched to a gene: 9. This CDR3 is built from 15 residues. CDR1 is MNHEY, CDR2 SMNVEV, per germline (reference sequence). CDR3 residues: CASSPGLAGGHGQYF. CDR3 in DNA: TGTGCCAGCAGCCCTGGACTAGCGGGGGGGCATGGGCAGTATTTT.

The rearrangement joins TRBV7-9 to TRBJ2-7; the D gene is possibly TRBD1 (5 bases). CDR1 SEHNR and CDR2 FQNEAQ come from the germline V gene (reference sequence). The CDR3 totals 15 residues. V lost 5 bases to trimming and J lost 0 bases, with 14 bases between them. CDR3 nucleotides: TGTGCCAGCAGCCCGCCCCAGGGAAGCTCCTACGAGCAGTACTTC. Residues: CASSPPQGSSYEQYF. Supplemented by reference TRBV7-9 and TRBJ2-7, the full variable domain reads DTGVSQNPRHKITKRGQNVTFRCDPISEHNRLYWYRQTLGQGPEFLTYFQNEAQLEKSRLLSDRFSAERPKGSFSTLEIQRTEQGDSAMYLCASSPPQGSSYEQYFGPGTRLTVT.

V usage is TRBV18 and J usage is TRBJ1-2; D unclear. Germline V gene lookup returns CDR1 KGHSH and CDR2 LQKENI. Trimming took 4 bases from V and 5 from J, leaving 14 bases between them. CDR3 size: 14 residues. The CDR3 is CASSQAVEAYGYTF. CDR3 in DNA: TGTGCCAGCTCACAGGCGGTTGAGGCTTATGGCTACACCTTC. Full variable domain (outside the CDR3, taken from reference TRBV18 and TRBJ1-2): NAGVMQNPRHLVRRRGQEARLRCSPMKGHSHVYWYRQLPEEGLKFMVYLQKENIIDESGMPKERFSAEFPKEGPSILRIQQVVRGDSAAYFCASSQAVEAYGYTFGSGTRLTVV.

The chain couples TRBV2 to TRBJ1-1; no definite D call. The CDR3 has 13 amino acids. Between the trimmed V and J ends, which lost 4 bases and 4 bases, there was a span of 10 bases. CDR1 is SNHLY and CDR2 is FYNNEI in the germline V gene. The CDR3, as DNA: TGTGCCAGCAGTGGGATGGGGAGCACTGAAGCTTTCTTT. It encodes CASSGMGSTEAFF.